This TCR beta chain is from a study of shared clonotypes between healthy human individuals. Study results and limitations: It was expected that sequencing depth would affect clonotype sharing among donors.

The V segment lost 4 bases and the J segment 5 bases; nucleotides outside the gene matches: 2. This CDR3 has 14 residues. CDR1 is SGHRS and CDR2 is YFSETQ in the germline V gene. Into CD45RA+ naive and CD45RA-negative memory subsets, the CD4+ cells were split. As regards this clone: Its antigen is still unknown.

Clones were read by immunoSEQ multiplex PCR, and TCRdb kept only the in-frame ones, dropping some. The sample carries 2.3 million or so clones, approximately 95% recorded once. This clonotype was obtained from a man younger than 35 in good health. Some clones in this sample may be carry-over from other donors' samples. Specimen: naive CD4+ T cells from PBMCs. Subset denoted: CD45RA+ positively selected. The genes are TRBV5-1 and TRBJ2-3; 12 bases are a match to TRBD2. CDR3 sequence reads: CASSRLAGEDTQYF. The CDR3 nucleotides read TGCGCCAGCAGCCGACTAGCGGGGGAAGATACGCAGTATTTT.